The 20 T cell receptor beta chains given below trace back to one sample, sequenced in a study of CD8 T cells in Susac syndrome. Random hexamers primed reverse transcription of about 0.45 to 1 ug RNA. Each CDR3 protein is one row after TCRdb ran MiXCR on the immunoSEQ multiplex PCR reads. The sample has roughly 400,000 distinct CDR3 sequences, 85% seen once. Material for sequencing was CD8+ T cells from PBMCs. The source is a human donor with multiple sclerosis.

This clonotype is a singleton in its sample. This rearrangement joins TRBV4-1 to TRBJ1-2; TRBD1 matches 7 bases. CDR3 size: 15 residues. Trimming removed 3 bases from V and 2 bases from J; junction bases left unmatched: 6. Germline values: CDR1 MGHRA, CDR2 YSYEKL. CDR3 in DNA: TGCGCCAGCAGCCACGTCCGGGACAGAAACTATGGCTACACCTTC. Translated: CASSHVRDRNYGYTF.

This chain links TRBV12-3 or TRBV12-4 with TRBJ1-2; 7 nucleotides line up with TRBD1. V dropped 6 bases and J dropped 4; count of bases not matched to a gene: 11. The CDR3 sequence is 15 residues long. CDR3 DNA sequence: TGTGCCAGCAGCAGCCGGGACAGTAATAGCTATGGCTACACCTTC. Translation: CASSSRDSNSYGYTF.

This rearrangement joins TRBV20-1 to TRBJ2-2; D unresolved. V lost 0 bases and J 4 bases, leaving 12 bases between the germline ends. The CDR3 has 15 amino acids. Germline CDR1 DFQATT, CDR2 SNEGSKA (reference sequence). The CDR3 DNA sequence: TGCAGTGCTAGAGATACCGGTTGGGGCACCGGGGAGCTGTTTTTT. This translates into CSARDTGWGTGELFF.

The sample holds a few counts of this clonotype. J is TRBJ2-7 and V is TRBV5-1, with TRBD2 matching 7 bases. Germline-derived CDR1 and CDR2 are SGHRS and YFSETQ. The CDR3 loop spans 12 amino acids. V was clipped by 4 bases and J by 7 bases; unmatched bases: 5. The CDR3 sequence is CASSPPGGEQYF. The CDR3 DNA reads as TGCGCCAGCAGCCCCCCGGGGGGAGAGCAGTACTTC.

This clonotype was seen a handful of times. The chain uses TRBV19 and TRBJ2-7, with a possible D match to TRBD2 (6 bases). There are 14 residues in the CDR3. Deletions cut 1 base from V and 0 bases from J, with 7 bases between. Germline lookup yields CDR1 LNHDA and CDR2 SQIVND (reference sequence). The CDR3 bases are TGTGCCAGTAGTATAGTCGGGAGCTCCTACGAGCAGTACTTC. It codes for CASSIVGSSYEQYF. The complete variable domain, with remaining parts taken from reference TRBV19 and TRBJ2-7, reads DGGITQSPKYLFRKEGQNVTLSCEQNLNHDAMYWYRQDPGQGLRLIYYSQIVNDFQKGDIAEGYSVSREKKESFPLTVTSAQKNPTAFYLCASSIVGSSYEQYFGPGTRLTVT.

V usage is TRBV27 and J usage is TRBJ2-1, with TRBD2 matching over 10 bases. This CDR3 region has 15 residues. Per germline, CDR1 MNHEY and CDR2 SMNVEV (reference sequence). V shed 4 bases and J 8 bases; nucleotides not matched to a gene: 8. CDR3 residues: CASSYSGRRADEQFF. CDR3 sequence (DNA): TGTGCCAGCAGTTATAGCGGGAGGAGAGCAGATGAGCAGTTCTTC.

V is TRBV11-2 and J is TRBJ2-3, with 9 nucleotides matching TRBD1. Per the germline V gene, CDR1 is SGHAT and CDR2 is FQNNGV. The CDR3 runs 15 residues. V trimming: 5 bases; J trimming: 9 bases; junction bases outside the gene matches: 12. As DNA, the CDR3 is TGTGCCAGCAGCCAGGGACAGGGAGGAAGGGGGACGCAGTATTTT. It encodes CASSQGQGGRGTQYF.

This clonotype has just a few counts. This chain's CDR3 is CASSLSGLYNEQFF. The CDR3, as DNA: TGTGCCAGCAGTTTGTCAGGGCTTTACAATGAGCAGTTCTTC. The chain couples TRBV27 to TRBJ2-1, with D tentatively TRBD1 (5 bases). The V end lost 3 bases, the J end lost 4 bases, and 10 bases lay between the germline ends. Per germline, CDR1 MNHEY and CDR2 SMNVEV (reference sequence). The CDR3 sequence is 14 residues long.

V usage is TRBV7-3 and J usage is TRBJ2-1; the D is unclear. The CDR3 is 12 amino acids. The germline V gene encodes CDR1 SGHTA and CDR2 FQGTGA. Trimming removed 6 bases at V and 10 bases at J, with 13 bases between. CDR3 DNA sequence: TGTGCCAGCAGTTCTTCCTTGGGCGAGCAGTTCTTC. Translating it yields CASSSSLGEQFF.

V gene TRBV27 combines with J gene TRBJ1-2; 7 bases match TRBD1. Germline V CDR1 and CDR2: MNHEY, SMNVEV (reference sequence). There are 15 residues in the CDR3. Unmatched junction bases numbered 11, after V lost 6 bases and J lost 4 bases. CDR3 residues: CASRSQQGFVYGYTF. The CDR3, as DNA: TGTGCCAGCAGATCACAACAGGGGTTTGTCTATGGCTACACCTTC.

The V gene is TRBV6-1, the J gene TRBJ1-2, with TRBD1 identical over 9 bases. Germline V gene lookup returns CDR1 MNHNS and CDR2 SASEGT. The CDR3 totals 12 residues. The V gene end was trimmed by 8 bases and the J gene end by 5 bases; junction bases not matched to a gene: 3. DNA for the CDR3: TGTGCCAGCGGGACAGGGACATATGGCTACACCTTC. Translating it yields CASGTGTYGYTF.

The V gene is TRBV27, the J gene TRBJ1-1, with D unclear. CDR1 MNHEY and CDR2 SMNVEV come from the germline V gene (reference sequence). Trimming shortened V by 7 bases and J by 1 base, and 10 bases separated the two germline ends. CDR3 length: 13 residues. The CDR3 region has the DNA TGTGCCAGCACGGGGTCTTCGAACACTGAAGCTTTCTTT. This sequence encodes CASTGSSNTEAFF.

This clonotype was detected only once. This rearrangement joins TRBV28 to TRBJ2-1; 8 bases are a match to TRBD2. The germline gives CDR1 MDHEN, CDR2 SYDVKM. CDR3 length: 15 residues. The V and J ends lost 4 bases and 10 bases, in that order; junction bases with no gene match: 12. The CDR3 loop is CASSSGREVLLEQFF. The CDR3 region has the DNA TGTGCCAGCAGTTCAGGGCGGGAGGTCCTCTTGGAGCAGTTCTTC.

This clonotype was picked up one time. The chain carries TRBV25-1 and TRBJ2-7; 8 bases fit TRBD1. The germline V gene encodes CDR1 MGHDK and CDR2 SYGVNS. This CDR3 region has 15 residues. V was clipped by 6 bases and J by 3 bases; unmatched bases: 10. CDR3 protein: CASSLGQGSGYEQYF. Written as DNA, the CDR3 is TGTGCCAGCAGCCTAGGACAGGGATCTGGCTACGAGCAGTACTTC.

This clonotype was seen a handful of times. The V call is TRBV12-3 or TRBV12-4, the J call TRBJ2-1; D perhaps matches TRBD2 (7 bases). The CDR3 has 14 amino acids. V dropped 8 bases and J dropped 0 bases, with 11 bases sitting between them. CDR3 nucleotides: TGTGCCAGCGGACGGGGGGCCTCCTACAATGAGCAGTTCTTC. Its translation is CASGRGASYNEQFF.

As regards this clonotype: The junction differs from germline at one of its ends, possibly a read error. The chain couples TRBV7-7 to TRBJ2-1; TRBD1 matches 12 bases. Germline loops: CDR1 SSHAT, CDR2 FNYEAQ (reference sequence). This CDR3 region has 15 residues. CDR3 nucleotides: TGTGCTAGCAGCTTCGGGACAGGGGGCCAGGGTGAGCAGTTCTTC. Its protein product is CASSFGTGGQGEQFF. Full variable domain (rest looked up from reference TRBV7-7 and TRBJ2-1): GAGVSQSPRYKVTKRGQDVTLRCDPISSHATLYWYQQALGQGPEFLTYFNYEAQPDKSGLPSDRFSAERPEGSISTLTIQRTEQRDSAMYRCASSFGTGGQGEQFFGPGTRLTVL.

The rearrangement joins TRBV21-1 to TRBJ1-2; TRBD1, as called in the table, went unchecked against the DNA. TRBV21-1 is shown as a pseudogene. The CDR3 is 15 amino acids. In nucleotides, the CDR3 is TGTGCCAGCAGCAAAGCTGGACAGCCAAACTATGGCTACACCTTC. It is translated as CASSKAGQPNYGYTF.

The sample holds a few counts of this clonotype. This sequence joins TRBV20-1 and TRBJ2-7; 7 nucleotides match TRBD2. Germline V CDR1 and CDR2: DFQATT, SNEGSKA (reference sequence). V was pared by 4 bases and J by 0 bases, with 9 bases of the junction left unmatched. This CDR3 contains 15 residues. The CDR3 DNA reads as TGCAGTGCTAATCTACAGCGGGACCCCTCCTACGAGCAGTACTTC. It yields the protein CSANLQRDPSYEQYF.

The J gene is TRBJ2-7, the V gene TRBV19; D unclear. CDR3 length: 15 residues. V lost 3 bases and J lost 3, with 15 bases in between. Germline V CDR1 and CDR2: LNHDA, SQIVND (reference sequence). CDR3 sequence (DNA): TGTGCCAGTAGTATGACGGGCTCTTGGAGCTACGAGCAGTACTTC. Its protein is CASSMTGSWSYEQYF.

This chain links TRBV28 with TRBJ2-7; TRBD1 matches 8 bases. Germline V gene data show CDR1 as MDHEN and CDR2 as SYDVKM. CDR3 length: 15 amino acids. V gave up 3 bases and J gave up 0 bases; unmatched junction bases: 4. As DNA, the CDR3 is TGTGCCAGCAGTTTGTACAGGGGGAGCTCCTACGAGCAGTACTTC. Protein sequence: CASSLYRGSSYEQYF.